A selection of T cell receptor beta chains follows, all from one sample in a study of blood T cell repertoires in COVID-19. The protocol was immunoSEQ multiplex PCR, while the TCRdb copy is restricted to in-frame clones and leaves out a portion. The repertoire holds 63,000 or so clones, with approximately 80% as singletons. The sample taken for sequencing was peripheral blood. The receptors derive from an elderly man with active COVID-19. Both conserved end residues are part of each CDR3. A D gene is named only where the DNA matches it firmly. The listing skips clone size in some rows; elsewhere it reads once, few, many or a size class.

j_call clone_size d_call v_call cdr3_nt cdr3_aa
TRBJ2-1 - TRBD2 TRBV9 TGTGCCAGCAGCGTAAGACTAGCGGGGGGTCCTAATGAGCAGTTCTTC CASSVRLAGGPNEQFF
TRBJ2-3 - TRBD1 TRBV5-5 TGTGCCAGCAGTCGGACAGGGGGGCCAGATACGCAGTATTTT CASSRTGGPDTQYF
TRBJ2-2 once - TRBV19 TGTGCCAGTAGTATTCAGGGAACCGGGGAGCTGTTTTTT CASSIQGTGELFF
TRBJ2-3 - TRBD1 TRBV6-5 TGTGCCAGCAGTTGGCGGACAGGGGATACGCAGTATTTT CASSWRTGDTQYF
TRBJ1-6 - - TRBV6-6 TGTGCCAGCAGTCTGAGGGCCCTGAGCTCCTATAATTCACCCCTCCACTTT CASSLRALSSYNSPLHF
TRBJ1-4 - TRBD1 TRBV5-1 TGCGCCAGCAGCTTGGGACAGGGGAGGGAAAAACTGTTTTTT CASSLGQGREKLFF
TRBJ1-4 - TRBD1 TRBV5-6 TGTGCCAGCAGCCACCGGGACAGGGACGGAAAACTGTTTTTT CASSHRDRDGKLFF
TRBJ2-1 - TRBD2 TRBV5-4 TGTGCCAGCAGCTTGGGGAGTTCGGGACTAGGCTACAATGAGCAGTTCTTC CASSLGSSGLGYNEQFF
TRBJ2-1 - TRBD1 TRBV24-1 TGTGCCACCAGTGATTTTGCAGGGGGCTGGGATGAGCAGTTCTTC CATSDFAGGWDEQFF
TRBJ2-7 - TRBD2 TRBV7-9 TGTGCCAGCAGCGAAGGGACTAGCGGAGTCTACGAGCAGTACTTC CASSEGTSGVYEQYF
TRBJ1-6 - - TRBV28 TGTGCCAGCAGTCCCACAGGGTTAGGCGATAATTCACCCCTCCACTTT CASSPTGLGDNSPLHF
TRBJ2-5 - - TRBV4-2 TGTGCCAGCAGCCCTCAGTTACAAGAGACCCAGTACTTC CASSPQLQETQYF
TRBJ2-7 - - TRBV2 TGTGCCAGCAGTTACGATAGTTACGAGCAGTACTTC CASSYDSYEQYF
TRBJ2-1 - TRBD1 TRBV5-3 TGTGCCAGAAGCCTGACAGGGCATGAGCAGTTCTTC CARSLTGHEQFF
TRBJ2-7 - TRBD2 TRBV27 TGTGCCAGCAGCCGAGGGGTAGCGGGCCAATTTTACGAGCAGTACTTC CASSRGVAGQFYEQYF
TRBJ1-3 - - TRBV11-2 TGTGCCAGCAGCGAAGACAGGCGGGGAAACACCATATATTTT CASSEDRRGNTIYF
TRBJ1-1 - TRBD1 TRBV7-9 TGTGCCAGCATCCCGACAGGGGGCTCCACTGAAGCTTTCTTT CASIPTGGSTEAFF
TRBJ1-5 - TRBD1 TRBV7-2 TGTGCCAGCAGCTTAGAAACAGGGGCGCATCAGCCCCAGCATTTT CASSLETGAHQPQHF